Shown below are 5 T cell receptor beta chains from a single sample sequenced in a study of T cell responses to AZD1222 COVID-19 vaccine. Clones were sequenced by immunoSEQ multiplex PCR, and TCRdb holds only the in-frame ones, with some missing. The sample contains over 85,000 clones, 90% of which appear only once. This specimen was peripheral blood, taken on day 0 of AZD1222 vaccination. Receptors were obtained from an adult in good health.

The chain has TRBV27 and TRBJ2-2, with 15 bases matching TRBD2. The germline V gene encodes CDR1 MNHEY and CDR2 SMNVEV (reference sequence). The V segment lost 8 bases and the J segment 5 bases; nucleotides outside the gene matches: 9. The CDR3 has 17 amino acids. CDR3 loop: CASYNPGTSGGTGELFF. CDR3 DNA sequence: TGTGCCAGCTACAACCCCGGGACTAGCGGGGGGACCGGGGAGCTGTTTTTT.

V is TRBV27 and J is TRBJ1-1; D gene unclear. V was cut by 5 bases and J by 4 bases, with 14 bases left in between. Germline V gene data show CDR1 as MNHEY and CDR2 as SMNVEV (reference sequence). CDR3 length: 14 residues. The CDR3: CASSTREGTTEAFF. CDR3 DNA sequence: TGTGCCAGCAGTACCCGGGAGGGTACCACTGAAGCTTTCTTT.

The chain has TRBV30 and TRBJ1-5, with 11 bases that match TRBD1. CDR1 is GTSNPN, CDR2 SVGIG, per germline (reference sequence). There are 18 residues in the CDR3. Losses at the gene ends were 2 bases for V and 2 bases for J; bases not matched to a gene: 11. This chain's CDR3 is CAWSHGTGGFRGNQPQHF. Here the CDR3 DNA reads TGTGCCTGGAGTCACGGGACAGGGGGATTCAGAGGCAATCAGCCCCAGCATTTT. Complete variable domain (other parts from reference TRBV30 and TRBJ1-5): SQTIHQWPATLVQPVGSPLSLECTVEGTSNPNLYWYRQAAGRGLQLLFYSVGIGQISSEVPQNLSASRPQDRQFILSSKKLLLSDSGFYLCAWSHGTGGFRGNQPQHFGDGTRLSIL.

The V and J genes are TRBV7-8 and TRBJ2-1; D is possibly TRBD2 (7 bases). The CDR3 has 13 residues. Germline CDR1 and CDR2: SGHVS and FQNEAQ. The V end was cut by 1 base, the J end by 9 bases, with 10 bases between. The CDR3 loop is CASSLVGGGEQFF. Written as DNA, the CDR3 is TGTGCCAGCAGCTTAGTAGGGGGGGGTGAGCAGTTCTTC.

The chain carries TRBV19 and TRBJ2-2; 8 bases match TRBD1. Trimming cost V 8 bases and J 1 base; bases outside gene matches: 9. CDR3 length: 16 amino acids. Germline V CDR1 and CDR2: LNHDA, SQIVND (reference sequence). As DNA, the CDR3 is TGTGCCAGTCAGGACCCGGGACAGGAGAACACCGGGGAGCTGTTTTTT. This sequence encodes CASQDPGQENTGELFF.